The following is a T cell receptor (beta chain) sequence with its context. What it recognizes is unknown. Deep sequencing aimed at 1 in 200,000 to 1 in 1 million T cells' resolution. Only in-frame clones appear in the TCRdb table, and some are missing; sequencing was by immunoSEQ multiplex PCR. The table records over 120,000 clones, roughly three quarters of them present only once. This entry is derived from a study of cytotoxic CD8 clonotypes in ibrutinib-treated CLL. Overall study findings and caveats: Starting clonality was above that of age-matched healthy donors and tracked circulating CD8+ T-cell counts. Clonotypes that were public were uncommon, and they contracted or stayed stable on treatment.

CDR3 size: 16 residues. V was trimmed by 4 bases and J by 5 bases, leaving 21 bases between them. The germline V gene encodes CDR1 SGHDT and CDR2 YYEEEE. The genes are TRBV5-6 and TRBJ1-2; D possibly corresponds to TRBD1 (5 bases). This receptor was taken from a human donor with chronic lymphocytic leukemia. The material sequenced was PBMCs, taken after 12 months of ibrutinib treatment. The chain's CDR3 is CASSADSAVGYYGYTF. CDR3 DNA sequence: TGTGCCAGCAGCGCAGACAGCGCGGTAGGGTATTATGGCTACACCTTC.